The 12 T cell receptor beta chains reported below all come from one sample, sequenced in a study of T cells after yellow fever vaccination. MiXCR, applied by TCRdb to the 5' RACE reads, yields one record per CDR3 protein. The sample lists some 400,000 distinct CDR3 sequences; approximately 5.7% were seen once. The sequencing here drew on PBMCs, taken 5 days after the yellow fever booster vaccination. These receptors originate from a man in his thirties or forties who received the YFV17D yellow fever vaccine.

This clonotype was seen many times. The gene calls are TRBV15 and TRBJ2-1; 14 bases align to TRBD2. The CDR3 is 15 amino acids. Germline V gene data show CDR1 as LNHNV and CDR2 as YYDKDF (reference sequence). Germline trimming cut 3 bases from V and 6 bases from J; bases unmatched to any gene: 1. The CDR3 DNA sequence: TGTGCCACCAGCAGGGGACTAGCGGGAGTCAATGAGCAGTTCTTC. This gives the protein CATSRGLAGVNEQFF.

The table lists this clonotype with many counts. This chain joins TRBV5-6 and TRBJ2-2, with TRBD1 identical over 10 bases. Germline loops: CDR1 SGHDT, CDR2 YYEEEE. This CDR3 has 16 residues. The trim removed 4 bases at V and 6 bases at J, leaving 9 bases unmatched. The CDR3 DNA sequence: TGTGCCAGCAGCCGCCGGGACAGGGGAGCTCCCGGGGAGCTGTTTTTT. This translates into CASSRRDRGAPGELFF.

This chain joins TRBV20-1 and TRBJ2-7; no reliable D call. The CDR3 has 12 amino acids. Trimming pared 8 bases from V and 4 bases from J, leaving 15 bases between. Germline assignment: CDR1 DFQATT and CDR2 SNEGSKA (reference sequence). The CDR3 reads CSLQRTEYEQYF. For the CDR3, the DNA is TGCAGTCTCCAACGGACCGAGTACGAGCAGTACTTC.

This clonotype was seen many times. V and J are TRBV29-1 and TRBJ2-3, with 11 bases matching TRBD2. CDR1 and CDR2 from the germline V gene are SQVTM and ANQGSEA. This CDR3 contains 15 residues. V shed 4 bases and J 5 bases; nucleotides not matched to a gene: 8. In nucleotides, the CDR3 is TGCAGCGTTGTTTCGGGACTAGCGGAGGGAGATACGCAGTATTTT. Protein: CSVVSGLAEGDTQYF.

This clonotype came up many times. V and J are TRBV20-1 and TRBJ1-1; 10 bases line up with TRBD1. This CDR3 is 14 amino acids long. V shed 3 bases and J 6 bases; nucleotides not matched to a gene: 7. The V gene's germline CDR1 is DFQATT and CDR2 SNEGSKA (reference sequence). The CDR3 is CSARSGTGVSEAFF. The CDR3 DNA follows: TGCAGTGCTAGGTCCGGGACAGGGGTTTCTGAAGCTTTCTTT.

This chain joins TRBV25-1 and TRBJ2-3, with D possibly TRBD2 on 5 matching bases. V shed 5 bases and J shed 9 bases, with 18 bases lying between them. This CDR3 spans 14 amino acids. Looked up from germline, CDR1 is MGHDK and CDR2 is SYGVNS. In DNA form, the CDR3 reads TGTGCCAGCAGTCCCAAGGGAGTCCGTAAAACGCAGTATTTT. This translates into CASSPKGVRKTQYF. Full variable domain (outside the CDR3, taken from reference TRBV25-1 and TRBJ2-3): EADIYQTPRYLVIGTGKKITLECSQTMGHDKMYWYQQDPGMELHLIHYSYGVNSTEKGDLSSESTVSRIRTEHFPLTLESARPSHTSQYLCASSPKGVRKTQYFGPGTRLTVL.

The chain joins TRBV19 to TRBJ2-3; 8 bases map to TRBD2. The germline gives CDR1 LNHDA, CDR2 SQIVND (reference sequence). This CDR3 has 13 amino acids. The V and J ends lost 7 bases and 10 bases, in that order; junction bases with no gene match: 10. The CDR3 bases are TGTGCCAGTAACGATCTGGGACTAGTGCCGCAGTATTTT. Translated, it gives CASNDLGLVPQYF.

This chain connects TRBV25-1 to TRBJ1-5; the D gene is possibly TRBD1 (5 bases). The CDR3 runs 14 residues. V was trimmed by 5 bases and J by 3 bases, leaving 11 bases between them. CDR1 and CDR2 (germline): MGHDK, SYGVNS. CDR3 DNA sequence: TGTGCCAGCAGTCAAACAGGCACCAATCAGCCCCAGCATTTT. Encoded protein: CASSQTGTNQPQHF. The entire variable domain, with the rest obtained from reference TRBV25-1 and TRBJ1-5, is as follows: EADIYQTPRYLVIGTGKKITLECSQTMGHDKMYWYQQDPGMELHLIHYSYGVNSTEKGDLSSESTVSRIRTEHFPLTLESARPSHTSQYLCASSQTGTNQPQHFGDGTRLSIL.

This clonotype was picked up a small number of times. This chain connects TRBV5-1 to TRBJ2-3; 8 positions agree with TRBD1. Unmatched junction bases numbered 8, after V lost 2 bases and J lost 12 bases. Germline V gives CDR1 SGHRS, CDR2 YFSETQ. The CDR3 contains 13 residues. Written as DNA, the CDR3 is TGCGCCAGCAGCTTAGGGGACAGGCTTACACAGTATTTT. Translating it yields CASSLGDRLTQYF.

This clonotype was counted ten times or more. This rearrangement joins TRBV29-1 to TRBJ2-5, with D perhaps matching TRBD2 (5 bases). Trimming shortened V by 4 bases and J by 5 bases, and 14 bases separated the two germline ends. Per the germline V gene, CDR1 is SQVTM and CDR2 is ANQGSEA. The length of the CDR3 is 13 residues. The CDR3 region is CSVVLGSGETQYF. CDR3 coding DNA: TGCAGCGTTGTCTTGGGGAGTGGGGAGACCCAGTACTTC. The variable domain in full, completed from reference TRBV29-1 and TRBJ2-5, reads SAVISQKPSRDICQRGTSLTIQCQVDSQVTMMFWYRQQPGQSLTLIATANQGSEATYESGFVIDKFPISRPNLTFSTLTVSNMSPEDSSIYLCSVVLGSGETQYFGPGTRLLVL.

At least ten counts were recorded for this clonotype. The chain is built from TRBV2 and TRBJ2-3; 15 nucleotides line up with TRBD2. This CDR3 is 15 amino acids long. CDR1 is SNHLY, CDR2 FYNNEI, per germline. With V trimmed by 6 bases and J by 7 bases, 5 bases remained unmatched. In DNA form, the CDR3 reads TGTGCCAGCAGAGGACTAGCGGGAGGGATTTATACGCAGTATTTT. This translates into CASRGLAGGIYTQYF.

V gene TRBV12-3 or TRBV12-4 combines with J gene TRBJ2-7; 8 bases match TRBD1. V lost 2 bases, J lost 3 bases, and 6 bases stayed unmatched. The CDR3 is made up of 15 amino acids. The CDR3 sequence: CASSLIRDRGYEQYF. CDR3 nucleotides: TGTGCCAGCAGTTTAATAAGAGACAGGGGCTACGAGCAGTACTTC.